Presented here are 6 T cell receptor beta chains from one specimen sequenced in a study of cytomegalovirus exposure and HLA in healthy donors (dated by TCRdb to 2016 to 2017). The library was made by the immunoSEQ multiplex PCR assay. For the multiplex PCR, a mixture combining 60 forward primers for TCR Vbeta segments and 13 reverse primers for TCR Jbeta segments was used. Entries here come from immuneACCESS through TCRdb and include only in-frame sequences with V and J called. Some clones fail to appear in such tables; in the studies checked, an unresolved V gene covers under half of the shortfall, and the cause of the remainder is unknown. The sample's table covers more than 90,000 clones. 3.7% of the sample comes from the top ten. Material: PBMCs. Source of these receptors: a man aged 25 to 45 in good health and CMV-seronegative.

The genes are TRBV5-1 and TRBJ2-5; 8 bases align to TRBD2. The DNA end is a closer match to TRBJ2-7, so the J assignment may be wrong. The CDR3 sequence is 16 residues long. Germline CDR1 and CDR2: SGHRS and YFSETQ. CDR3 loop: CASSLTSGSLSYEQYF. In nucleotides, the CDR3 is TGCGCCAGCAGCTTAACTAGCGGATCCCTCTCCTACGAGCAGTACTTC.

The chain combines TRBV28 with TRBJ1-1; 7 nucleotides agree with TRBD1. With V trimmed by 5 bases and J by 1 base, 4 bases remained unmatched. CDR1 and CDR2 from the germline V gene are MDHEN and SYDVKM. CDR3 length equals 14 residues. The CDR3 DNA reads as TGTGCCAGCAGTCTCCGGACAGGGAACACTGAAGCTTTCTTT. It codes for CASSLRTGNTEAFF. The full variable domain, rest sourced from reference TRBV28 and TRBJ1-1, is DVKVTQSSRYLVKRTGEKVFLECVQDMDHENMFWYRQDPGLGLRLIYFSYDVKMKEKGDIPEGYSVSREKKERFSLILESASTNQTSMYLCASSLRTGNTEAFFGQGTRLTVV.

The chain joins TRBV20-1 to TRBJ1-2; possibly TRBD1 for D (5 bases). V was trimmed by 6 bases and J by 8 bases, leaving 13 bases between them. The CDR3 sequence is 11 residues long. CDR1 DFQATT and CDR2 SNEGSKA come from the germline V gene (reference sequence). The CDR3 loop is CSAVRGEGYTF. The CDR3 DNA is TGCAGTGCCGTAAGGGGCGAGGGCTACACCTTC.

The chain employs TRBV27 and TRBJ2-1; 7 nucleotides agree with TRBD2. Per germline, CDR1 MNHEY and CDR2 SMNVEV (reference sequence). This CDR3 has 15 amino acids. V shed 9 bases, J shed 0 bases, and the junction held 8 bases outside the gene matches. The CDR3 nucleotides are TGTGCCAGTAGGTGGGGGGGGAGCTCCTACAATGAGCAGTTCTTC. It specifies CASRWGGSSYNEQFF.

The chain uses TRBV29-1 and TRBJ2-7, with TRBD1 as a possible D gene (6 bases). The germline V and J ends were trimmed by 4 bases and 4 bases, with 14 bases remaining between them. The CDR3 loop spans 13 amino acids. Germline lookup yields CDR1 SQVTM and CDR2 ANQGSEA. The CDR3 region is CSVVGGAPYEQYF. CDR3 coding DNA: TGCAGCGTTGTAGGGGGAGCCCCGTACGAGCAGTACTTC.

V and J are TRBV5-4 and TRBJ2-5; 10 nucleotides agree with TRBD2. The V segment lost 1 base and the J segment 4 bases; nucleotides outside the gene matches: 4. This CDR3 has 15 residues. CDR1 is SGHNT and CDR2 is YYREEE in the germline V gene (reference sequence). CDR3 in amino acids: CASSLKRGGAETQYF. The DNA of the CDR3 is TGTGCCAGCAGCTTGAAGCGGGGGGGCGCAGAGACCCAGTACTTC.